This T cell receptor beta chain was sequenced in a study of blood T cell repertoires in COVID-19. Overall study context: Collection of acute and convalescent COVID-19 samples took place in the United States, Italy and Spain. Sample material is recorded as cDNA or gDNA derived from T cells, B-cell-depleted T cells, or PBMCs.

Methods used by the authors: The authors estimated nucleated cell counts from reference gene primer amplification. Sequencing used immunoSEQ multiplex PCR; TCRdb keeps in-frame clones, though not all of them. The V and J calls and clone size are taken from that table; D and trimming were inferred from the DNA. The table has 300,000 or so clones, around 89% seen once. There are 16 residues in the CDR3. Deletions cut 1 base from V and 0 bases from J, with 12 bases between. CDR1 is SGHRS and CDR2 is YFSETQ in the germline V gene. The sequence came from a man aged 18-30 years who had recovered from COVID-19. Sequenced material: peripheral blood. The chain carries TRBV5-1 and TRBJ2-3, with D possibly TRBD2 on 5 matching bases. This CDR3 reads CASSLTEQRSTDTQYF. In nucleotides, the CDR3 is TGCGCCAGCAGCTTGACCGAACAGCGGAGCACAGATACGCAGTATTTT.